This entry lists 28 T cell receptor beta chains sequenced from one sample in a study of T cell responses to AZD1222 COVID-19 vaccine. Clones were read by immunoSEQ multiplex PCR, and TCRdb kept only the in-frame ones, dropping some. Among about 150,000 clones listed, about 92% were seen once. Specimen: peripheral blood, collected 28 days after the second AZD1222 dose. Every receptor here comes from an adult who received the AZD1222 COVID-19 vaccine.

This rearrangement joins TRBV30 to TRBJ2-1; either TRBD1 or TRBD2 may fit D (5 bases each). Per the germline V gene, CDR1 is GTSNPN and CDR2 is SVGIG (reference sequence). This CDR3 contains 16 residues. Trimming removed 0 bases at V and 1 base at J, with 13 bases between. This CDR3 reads CAWSVPNGGSYNEQFF. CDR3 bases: TGTGCCTGGAGTGTTCCCAATGGGGGTTCCTACAATGAGCAGTTCTTC.

In DNA, the CDR3 is TGTGCCAGCAGCTTTGACAGGGGAACCGAGCAGTACTTC. This encodes CASSFDRGTEQYF. The chain combines TRBV11-2 with TRBJ2-7; 8 nucleotides agree with TRBD1. J lost 6 bases, V lost 3 bases, and 4 bases had no gene match. Germline assignment: CDR1 SGHAT and CDR2 FQNNGV. This CDR3 has 13 amino acids. Full variable domain (missing parts from reference TRBV11-2 and TRBJ2-7): EAGVAQSPRYKIIEKRQSVAFWCNPISGHATLYWYQQILGQGPKLLIQFQNNGVVDDSQLPKDRFSAERLKGVDSTLKIQPAKLEDSAVYLCASSFDRGTEQYFGPGTRLTVT.

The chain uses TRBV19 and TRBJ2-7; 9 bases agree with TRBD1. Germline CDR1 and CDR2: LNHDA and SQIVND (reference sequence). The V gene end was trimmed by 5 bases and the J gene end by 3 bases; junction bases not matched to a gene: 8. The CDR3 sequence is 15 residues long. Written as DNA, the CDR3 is TGTGCCAGTAGTTCCCCCGGGACAGGGATCTACGAGCAGTACTTC. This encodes CASSSPGTGIYEQYF.

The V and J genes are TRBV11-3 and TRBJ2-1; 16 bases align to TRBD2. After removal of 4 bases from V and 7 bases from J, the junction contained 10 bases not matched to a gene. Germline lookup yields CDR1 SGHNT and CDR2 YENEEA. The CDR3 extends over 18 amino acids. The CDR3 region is CASSSAGLAGGPGNEQFF. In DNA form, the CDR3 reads TGTGCCAGCAGCTCCGCGGGACTAGCGGGAGGGCCGGGAAATGAGCAGTTCTTC.

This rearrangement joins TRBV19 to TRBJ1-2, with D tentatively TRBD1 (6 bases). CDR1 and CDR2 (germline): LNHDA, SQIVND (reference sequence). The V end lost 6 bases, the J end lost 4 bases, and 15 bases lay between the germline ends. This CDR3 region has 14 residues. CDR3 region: CASSWTADFYGYTF. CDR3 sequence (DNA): TGTGCCAGTAGCTGGACAGCGGATTTCTATGGCTACACCTTC.

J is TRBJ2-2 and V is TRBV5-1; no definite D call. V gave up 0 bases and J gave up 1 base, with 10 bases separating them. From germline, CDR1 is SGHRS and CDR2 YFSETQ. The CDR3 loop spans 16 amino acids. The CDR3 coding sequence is TGCGCCAGCAGCTTGGCCGTAGGCGGGAACACCGGGGAGCTGTTTTTT. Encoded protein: CASSLAVGGNTGELFF.

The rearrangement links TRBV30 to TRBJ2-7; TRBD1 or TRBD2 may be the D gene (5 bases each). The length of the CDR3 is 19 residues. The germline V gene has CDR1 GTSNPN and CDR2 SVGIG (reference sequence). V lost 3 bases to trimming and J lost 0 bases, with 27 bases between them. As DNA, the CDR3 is TGTGCCTGGAGCATCCTCCGGGACGGAGGAATACCCCTCTCCTACGAGCAGTACTTC. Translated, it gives CAWSILRDGGIPLSYEQYF.

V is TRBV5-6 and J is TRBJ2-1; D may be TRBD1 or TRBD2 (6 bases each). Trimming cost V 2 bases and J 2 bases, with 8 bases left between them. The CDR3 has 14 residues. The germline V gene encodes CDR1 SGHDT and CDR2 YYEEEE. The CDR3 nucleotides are TGTGCCAGCAGCTTCGGGGGCCCCTACAATGAGCAGTTCTTC. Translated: CASSFGGPYNEQFF. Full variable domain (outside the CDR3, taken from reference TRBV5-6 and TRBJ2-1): DAGVTQSPTHLIKTRGQQVTLRCSPKSGHDTVSWYQQALGQGPQFIFQYYEEEERQRGNFPDRFSGHQFPNYSSELNVNALLLGDSALYLCASSFGGPYNEQFFGPGTRLTVL.

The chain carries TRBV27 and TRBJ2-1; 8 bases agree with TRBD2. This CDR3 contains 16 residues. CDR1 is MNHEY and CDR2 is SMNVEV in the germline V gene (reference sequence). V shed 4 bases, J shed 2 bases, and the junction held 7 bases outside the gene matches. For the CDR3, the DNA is TGTGCCAGCAGTTCGCGACTAGCGTCCACCTACAATGAGCAGTTCTTC. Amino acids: CASSSRLASTYNEQFF.

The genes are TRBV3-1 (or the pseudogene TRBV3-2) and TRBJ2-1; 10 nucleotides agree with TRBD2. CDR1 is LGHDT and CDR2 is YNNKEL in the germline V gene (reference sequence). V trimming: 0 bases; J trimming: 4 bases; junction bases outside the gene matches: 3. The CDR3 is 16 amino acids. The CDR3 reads CASSQDLAGAYNEQFF. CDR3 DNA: TGTGCCAGCAGCCAAGATCTAGCGGGAGCTTACAATGAGCAGTTCTTC.

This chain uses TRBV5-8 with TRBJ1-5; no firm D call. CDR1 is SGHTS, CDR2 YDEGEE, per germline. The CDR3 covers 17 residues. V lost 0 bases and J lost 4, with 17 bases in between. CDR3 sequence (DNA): TGTGCCAGCAGCTTGGCCCGGAAAGGTGCCCCTAATCAGCCCCAGCATTTT. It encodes CASSLARKGAPNQPQHF.

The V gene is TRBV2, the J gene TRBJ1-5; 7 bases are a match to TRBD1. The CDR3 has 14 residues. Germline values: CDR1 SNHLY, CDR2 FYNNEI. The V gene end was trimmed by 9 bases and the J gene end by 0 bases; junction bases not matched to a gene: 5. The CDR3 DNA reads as TGTGCCAGTTCCGGGACAGCTAGCAATCAGCCCCAGCATTTT. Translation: CASSGTASNQPQHF.

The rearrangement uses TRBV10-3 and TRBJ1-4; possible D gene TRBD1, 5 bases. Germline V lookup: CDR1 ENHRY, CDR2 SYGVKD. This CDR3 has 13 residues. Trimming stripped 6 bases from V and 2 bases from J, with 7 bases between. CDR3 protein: CAISRQTNEKLFF. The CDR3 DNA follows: TGTGCCATCAGCAGACAGACTAATGAAAAACTGTTTTTT.

DNA of the CDR3: TGTGCCTGGAGTGTACAGACTAATCAGCCCCAGCATTTT. As protein: CAWSVQTNQPQHF. The chain joins TRBV30 to TRBJ1-5; no reliable D call. Trimming removed 0 bases from V and 4 bases from J, with 7 bases in between. Germline lookup yields CDR1 GTSNPN and CDR2 SVGIG (reference sequence). This CDR3 has 13 amino acids.

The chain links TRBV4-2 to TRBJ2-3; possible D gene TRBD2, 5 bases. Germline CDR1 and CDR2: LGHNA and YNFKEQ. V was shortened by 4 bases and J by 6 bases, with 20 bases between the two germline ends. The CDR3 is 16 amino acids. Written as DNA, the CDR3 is TGTGCCAGCAGCCCTTTGGCGGGCGGACCGGTGGATACGCAGTATTTT. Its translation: CASSPLAGGPVDTQYF.

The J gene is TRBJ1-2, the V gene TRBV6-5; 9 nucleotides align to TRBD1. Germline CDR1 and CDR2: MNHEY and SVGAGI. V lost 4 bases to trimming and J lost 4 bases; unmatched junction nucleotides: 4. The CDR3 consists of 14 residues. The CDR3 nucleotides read TGTGCCAGCAGTTGGACAGGGGCCGCCTATGGCTACACCTTC. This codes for CASSWTGAAYGYTF.

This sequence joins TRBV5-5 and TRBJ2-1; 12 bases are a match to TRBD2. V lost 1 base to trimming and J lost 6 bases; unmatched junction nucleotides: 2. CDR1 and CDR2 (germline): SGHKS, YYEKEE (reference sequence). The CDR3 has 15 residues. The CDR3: CASSLRLAGANEQFF. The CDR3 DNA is TGTGCCAGCAGCTTGCGACTAGCGGGGGCCAATGAGCAGTTCTTC.

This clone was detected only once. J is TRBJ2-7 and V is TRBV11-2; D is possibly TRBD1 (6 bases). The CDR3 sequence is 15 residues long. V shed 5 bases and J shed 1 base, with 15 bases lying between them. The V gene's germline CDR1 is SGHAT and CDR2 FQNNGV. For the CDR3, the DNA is TGTGCCAGCAGCCCACGACAGGATTATTCCTACGAGCAGTACTTC. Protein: CASSPRQDYSYEQYF. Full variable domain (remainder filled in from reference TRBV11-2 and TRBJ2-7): EAGVAQSPRYKIIEKRQSVAFWCNPISGHATLYWYQQILGQGPKLLIQFQNNGVVDDSQLPKDRFSAERLKGVDSTLKIQPAKLEDSAVYLCASSPRQDYSYEQYFGPGTRLTVT.

The DNA for the CDR3 is TGTGCCAGCTCACGGGGGGCCGAGCAGTACTTC. Its translation is CASSRGAEQYF. The chain couples TRBV11-2 to TRBJ2-7; D perhaps matches TRBD2 (7 bases). This CDR3 is built from 11 residues. CDR1 and CDR2 (germline): SGHAT, FQNNGV. The V gene lost 8 bases and the J gene lost 6 bases, with 11 bases spanning the gap.

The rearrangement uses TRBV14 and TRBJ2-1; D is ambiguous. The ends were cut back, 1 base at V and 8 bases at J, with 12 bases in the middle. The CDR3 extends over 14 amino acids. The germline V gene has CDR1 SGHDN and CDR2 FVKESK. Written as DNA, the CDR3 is TGTGCCAGCAGCCAAGTGCGGTCCTTCCATGAGCAGTTCTTC. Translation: CASSQVRSFHEQFF.

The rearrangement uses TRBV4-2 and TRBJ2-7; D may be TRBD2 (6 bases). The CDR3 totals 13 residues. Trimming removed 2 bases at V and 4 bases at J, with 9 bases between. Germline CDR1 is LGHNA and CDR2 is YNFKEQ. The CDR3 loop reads CASSQPREYEQYF. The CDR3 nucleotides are TGTGCCAGCAGCCAACCCCGGGAGTACGAGCAGTACTTC.

This CDR3 reads CASSTGGRPDGYTF. The CDR3 DNA sequence: TGTGCCAGCAGTACAGGGGGAAGACCTGATGGCTACACCTTC. V gene TRBV28 combines with J gene TRBJ1-2; 8 bases map to TRBD1. The length of the CDR3 is 14 residues. V shed 5 bases, J shed 6 bases, and the junction held 8 bases outside the gene matches. The germline V gene has CDR1 MDHEN and CDR2 SYDVKM.

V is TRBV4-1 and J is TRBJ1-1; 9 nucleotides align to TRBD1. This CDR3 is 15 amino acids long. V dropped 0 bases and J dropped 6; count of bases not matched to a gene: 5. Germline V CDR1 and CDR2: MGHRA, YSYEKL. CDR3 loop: CASSQEGTGYPEAFF. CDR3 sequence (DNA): TGCGCCAGCAGCCAAGAGGGGACAGGGTATCCTGAAGCTTTCTTT.

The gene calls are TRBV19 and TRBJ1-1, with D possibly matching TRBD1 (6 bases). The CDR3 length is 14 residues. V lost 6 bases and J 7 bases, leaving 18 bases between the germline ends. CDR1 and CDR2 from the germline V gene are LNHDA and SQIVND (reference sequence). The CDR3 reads CASREFRDTSEAFF. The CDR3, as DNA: TGTGCCAGTAGAGAATTCCGGGACACTAGTGAAGCTTTCTTT.

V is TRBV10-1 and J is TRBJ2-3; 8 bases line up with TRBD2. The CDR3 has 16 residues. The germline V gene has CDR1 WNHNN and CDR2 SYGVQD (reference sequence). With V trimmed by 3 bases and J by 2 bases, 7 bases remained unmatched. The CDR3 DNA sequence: TGCGCCAGCAGTGATGCTAGCGGGTACCCCACAGATACGCAGTATTTT. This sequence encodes CASSDASGYPTDTQYF.

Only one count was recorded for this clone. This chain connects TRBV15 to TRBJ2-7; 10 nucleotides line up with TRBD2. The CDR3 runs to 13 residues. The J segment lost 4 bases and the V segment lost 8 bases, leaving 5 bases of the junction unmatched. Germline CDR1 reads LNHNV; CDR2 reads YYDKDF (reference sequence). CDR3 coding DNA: TGTGCCACCCAGCGGGAGGGGAATTACGAGCAGTACTTC. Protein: CATQREGNYEQYF.

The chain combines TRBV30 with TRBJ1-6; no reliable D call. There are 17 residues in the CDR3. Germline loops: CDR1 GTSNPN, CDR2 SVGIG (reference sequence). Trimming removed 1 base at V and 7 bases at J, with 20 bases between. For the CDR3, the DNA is TGTGCCTGGAGTGGTAGGGCTTCGATAAGAATCAATTCACCCCTCCACTTT. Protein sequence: CAWSGRASIRINSPLHF.

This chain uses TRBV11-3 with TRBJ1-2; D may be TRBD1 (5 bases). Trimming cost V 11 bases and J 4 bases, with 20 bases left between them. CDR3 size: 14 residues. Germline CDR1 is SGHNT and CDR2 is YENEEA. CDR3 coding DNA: TGTGCCTCGAAGCCGGGGGGTTCCAGCTATGGCTACACCTTC. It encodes CASKPGGSSYGYTF.